This record looks at one TCR beta chain sequence and its context. This sample stems from a study of blood T cell repertoires in COVID-19. Study details: Collection of acute and convalescent COVID-19 samples took place in the United States, Italy and Spain.

The V segment lost 6 bases and the J segment 5 bases; nucleotides outside the gene matches: 8. Germline-derived CDR1 and CDR2 are SNHLY and FYNNEI. The CDR3 length is 15 residues. The repertoire was sequenced with immunoSEQ multiplex PCR; TCRdb's copy has only in-frame clones and lacks some. The sample records about 260,000 clones, 85% to 90% being singletons. In Cohort 3, a recovered donor had either two negative PCRs, clearance, or symptom resolution. The sequence derives from a woman younger than 35 who had recovered from COVID-19. The J gene is TRBJ2-1, the V gene TRBV2, with 9 positions matching TRBD1. The sample taken for sequencing was PBMCs or T cells enriched from blood (not recorded which). In DNA form, the CDR3 reads TGTGCCAGCAGAGCCACGACAGGGGGGAACAATGAGCAGTTCTTC. This sequence encodes CASRATTGGNNEQFF.